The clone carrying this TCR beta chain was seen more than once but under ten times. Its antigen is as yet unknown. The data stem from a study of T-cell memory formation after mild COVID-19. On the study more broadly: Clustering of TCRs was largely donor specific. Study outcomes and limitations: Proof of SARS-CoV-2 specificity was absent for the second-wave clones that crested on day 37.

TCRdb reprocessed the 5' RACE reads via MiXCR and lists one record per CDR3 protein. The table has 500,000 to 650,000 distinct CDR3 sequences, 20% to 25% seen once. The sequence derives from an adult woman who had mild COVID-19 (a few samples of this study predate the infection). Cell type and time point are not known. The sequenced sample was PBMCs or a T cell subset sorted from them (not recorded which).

The CDR3 DNA follows: TGTGCCAGCAGCTTAGTGACGCGGTCCCTCTACGAGCAGTACTTC. This codes for CASSLVTRSLYEQYF. The gene calls are TRBV7-9 and TRBJ2-7, with no clear D. Between the trimmed V and J ends, which lost 1 base and 3 bases, there was a span of 13 bases. The CDR3 has 15 amino acids. Germline values: CDR1 SEHNR, CDR2 FQNEAQ (reference sequence).